A single sample gave rise to the 11 T cell receptor beta chains below, sequenced in a study of shared clonotypes between healthy human individuals. The table came from immunoSEQ multiplex PCR; TCRdb's copy has only in-frame clones and leaves some out. The data hold roughly 1 million clones, with 78% observed a single time. The sample comprised memory CD4+ T cells from PBMCs. Stated subset: CD45RA-negative fraction. Receptor source: a man in his late teens or twenties in good health. Some clones in this sample may be carry-over from other donors' samples.

In its sample, this clone was seen many times. The gene calls are TRBV6-1 and TRBJ1-3; the D gene is possibly TRBD1 (5 bases). Germline values: CDR1 MNHNS, CDR2 SASEGT. V gave up 5 bases and J gave up 0 bases, with 11 bases separating them. This CDR3 contains 15 residues. DNA of the CDR3: TGTGCCAGCAGTCCCCAGGGATACTCTGGAAACACCATATATTTT. Protein: CASSPQGYSGNTIYF.

V usage is TRBV19 and J usage is TRBJ1-2, with D uncertain. Germline assignment: CDR1 LNHDA and CDR2 SQIVND (reference sequence). CDR3 length equals 11 residues. V lost 6 bases to trimming and J lost 8 bases, with 10 bases between them. In nucleotides, the CDR3 is TGTGCCAGTAGCGACGTATTGGGCTACACCTTC. Amino acids: CASSDVLGYTF.

Notes on this clone: A much larger clone lies a single base off, so this may be a read error. The chain uses TRBV9 and TRBJ2-5; no clear D gene. Trimming took 0 bases from V and 5 from J, leaving 5 bases between them. Germline loops: CDR1 SGDLS, CDR2 YYNGEE. The CDR3 length is 12 residues. As DNA, the CDR3 is TGTGCCAGCAGCGTAGGGTTGGAGACCCAGTACTTC. Residues: CASSVGLETQYF. Variable domain in full (rest from reference TRBV9 and TRBJ2-5): DSGVTQTPKHLITATGQRVTLRCSPRSGDLSVYWYQQSLDQGLQFLIQYYNGEERAKGNILERFSAQQFPDLHSELNLSSLELGDSALYFCASSVGLETQYFGPGTRLLVL.

The rearrangement uses TRBV9 and TRBJ2-7, with 8 bases that match TRBD1. J gave up 4 bases and V 3 bases, and 6 bases lay outside the gene matches. This CDR3 is built from 14 residues. Germline V gives CDR1 SGDLS, CDR2 YYNGEE. The CDR3 nucleotides read TGTGCCAGCAGCGGGGGGACAGGATTTTACGAGCAGTACTTC. As protein: CASSGGTGFYEQYF.

The chain carries TRBV2 and TRBJ2-2; D unclear. Trimming took off 7 bases at V and 7 bases at J, with 13 bases between the two ends. Germline loops: CDR1 SNHLY, CDR2 FYNNEI. The CDR3 runs 13 residues. The CDR3 protein is CASKRASGGELFF. CDR3 DNA sequence: TGTGCCAGCAAAAGGGCCTCGGGCGGGGAGCTGTTTTTT.

The gene calls are TRBV29-1 and TRBJ2-7; D remains unclear. The length of the CDR3 is 11 residues. Deletions cut 7 bases from V and 5 bases from J, with 12 bases between. Germline assignment: CDR1 SQVTM and CDR2 ANQGSEA. The CDR3 loop reads CSAGGPDEQYF. DNA for the CDR3: TGCAGCGCCGGCGGTCCTGACGAGCAGTACTTC.

V usage is TRBV10-3 and J usage is TRBJ1-2, with 10 bases aligning to TRBD1. Germline V gene lookup returns CDR1 ENHRY and CDR2 SYGVKD. The length of the CDR3 is 17 residues. After removal of 0 bases from V and 3 bases from J, the junction contained 7 bases not matched to a gene. The CDR3 loop reads CAISESTGQGVYYGYTF. In nucleotides, the CDR3 is TGTGCCATCAGTGAGTCTACCGGACAGGGGGTCTACTATGGCTACACCTTC.

The genes are TRBV7-2 and TRBJ1-2; the D is unclear. V was clipped by 5 bases and J by 6 bases, with 10 bases between them. The CDR3 contains 12 residues. The germline gives CDR1 SGHTA, CDR2 FQGNSA. CDR3 sequence: CASSRAQNGYTF. CDR3 nucleotides: TGTGCCAGCAGCCGGGCGCAAAATGGCTACACCTTC. The full variable domain, with the rest looked up from reference TRBV7-2 and TRBJ1-2, is GAGVSQSPSNKVTEKGKDVELRCDPISGHTALYWYRQSLGQGLEFLIYFQGNSAPDKSGLPSDRFSAERTGGSVSTLTIQRTQQEDSAVYLCASSRAQNGYTFGSGTRLTVV.

The chain couples TRBV30 to TRBJ1-3; D might be TRBD1 (5 bases). V was shortened by 0 bases and J by 4 bases, with 16 bases between the two germline ends. The CDR3 sequence is 16 residues long. In germline, CDR1 is GTSNPN, CDR2 SVGIG (reference sequence). The CDR3 DNA follows: TGTGCCTGGAGTGTAGCTTCCGGGGGGGGAGGAAACACCATATATTTT. This sequence encodes CAWSVASGGGGNTIYF.

There are a few counts of this clone. The gene calls are TRBV9 and TRBJ2-5, with D unresolved. Per the germline V gene, CDR1 is SGDLS and CDR2 is YYNGEE. Trimming shortened V by 4 bases and J by 4 bases, and 14 bases separated the two germline ends. The CDR3 spans 14 residues. CDR3 in DNA: TGTGCCAGCAGCCCAGCCTGGAGTCTAGAGACCCAGTACTTC. Residues: CASSPAWSLETQYF.

The count of this clone is one. The chain employs TRBV6-4 and TRBJ2-3, with no clear D. The CDR3 runs to 15 residues. The V end was cut by 2 bases, the J end by 2 bases, with 11 bases between. Germline V gene data show CDR1 as MRHNA and CDR2 as SNTAGT. The DNA of the CDR3 is TGTGCCAGCAGTGACGCGCTAAGCCCCACAGATACGCAGTATTTT. Residues: CASSDALSPTDTQYF.